Sequencing of this T cell receptor beta chain was carried out in a study of cytomegalovirus exposure and HLA in healthy donors. Despite likely unrecorded immune exposures, the donors were nominally healthy at the time of sampling. The study ran its PCR with 60 Vbeta and 13 Jbeta primers. Per the original data handling: Among the unique TCR beta chains that a later analysis counted, about 84 million in all, 10 million to 11 million were shared. Produced via immunoSEQ multiplex PCR; TCRdb's table is partial and in-frame only. V, J and clone size were drawn from that table, and D and trimming were deduced from the DNA. The data contain around 170,000 clones, approximately 82% of them singletons. About this clone itself: Its antigen remains unidentified.

Whole-study findings and limits: A later analysis, which compared TCR beta chains of equal frequency, found the HLA-associated ones more clonally expanded.

The receptor was derived from a male donor in good health and CMV-seronegative. The sequenced sample consisted of PBMCs.

CDR3 residues: CASSTITGGETQYF. The CDR3 DNA follows: TGTGCCAGTAGCACCATCACAGGGGGGGAGACCCAGTACTTC. This chain connects TRBV19 to TRBJ2-5; 8 nucleotides agree with TRBD1. The CDR3 contains 14 residues. Germline V gives CDR1 LNHDA, CDR2 SQIVND (reference sequence). The J segment lost 5 bases and the V segment lost 6 bases, leaving 8 bases of the junction unmatched.